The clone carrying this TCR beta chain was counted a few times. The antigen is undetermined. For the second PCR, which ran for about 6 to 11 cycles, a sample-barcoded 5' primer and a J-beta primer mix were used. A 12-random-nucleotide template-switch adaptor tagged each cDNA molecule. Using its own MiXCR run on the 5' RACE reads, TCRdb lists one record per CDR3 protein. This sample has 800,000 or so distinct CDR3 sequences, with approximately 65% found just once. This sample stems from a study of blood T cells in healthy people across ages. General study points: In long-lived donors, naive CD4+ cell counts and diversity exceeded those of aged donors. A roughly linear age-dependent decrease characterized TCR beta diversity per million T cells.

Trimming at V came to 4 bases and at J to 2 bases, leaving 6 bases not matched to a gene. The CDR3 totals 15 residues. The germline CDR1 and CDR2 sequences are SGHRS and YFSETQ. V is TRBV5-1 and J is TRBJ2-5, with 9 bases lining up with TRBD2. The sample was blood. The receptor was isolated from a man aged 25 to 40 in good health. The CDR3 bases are TGCGCCAGCAGCCAGGGACTAGCAGCTCAAGAGACCCAGTACTTC. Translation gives CASSQGLAAQETQYF. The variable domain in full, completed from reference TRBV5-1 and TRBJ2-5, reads KAGVTQTPRYLIKTRGQQVTLSCSPISGHRSVSWYQQTPGQGLQFLFEYFSETQRNKGNFPGRFSGRQFSNSRSEMNVSTLELGDSALYLCASSQGLAAQETQYFGPGTRLLVL.